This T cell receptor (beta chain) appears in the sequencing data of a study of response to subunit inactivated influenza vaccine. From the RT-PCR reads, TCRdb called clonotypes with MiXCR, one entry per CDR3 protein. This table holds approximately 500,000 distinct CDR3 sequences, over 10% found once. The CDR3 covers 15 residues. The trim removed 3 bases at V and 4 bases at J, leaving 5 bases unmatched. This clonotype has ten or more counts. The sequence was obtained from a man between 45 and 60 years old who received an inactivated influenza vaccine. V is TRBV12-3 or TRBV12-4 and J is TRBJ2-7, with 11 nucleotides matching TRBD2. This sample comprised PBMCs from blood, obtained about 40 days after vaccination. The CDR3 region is CASSFGGTSGYEQYF. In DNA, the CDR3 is TGTGCCAGCAGTTTTGGCGGGACTAGCGGTTACGAGCAGTACTTC.